This TCR beta chain was identified in a study of cytomegalovirus exposure and HLA in healthy donors (dated by TCRdb to the late 2010s). Concerning the study at large: In an earlier analysis of 587 of the donors, 250 to 350 Gb of sequence data and approximately 100 million unique TCR beta sequences from about 180 million T cells were reported. To decide whether each TCR beta V gene segment behaved as functional or pseudogenic, an earlier analysis of some 600 of the donors relied on high-throughput TCR beta sequencing. Typing coverage differed by locus: A, B, C, DRB1 and DQB1 were typed in roughly 620-640 donors, DQA1 in 500 to 550, DPA1 in approximately 600, and DPB1 in 472. Four to six DR-DQ haplotypes were handled as single units for association and clustering, since linkage in the cohort was strong. The later analysis used no new phenotypic data to find candidate immune exposures, relying instead on TCR beta sequences and their occurrence across donors. High-throughput TCR immunosequencing, statistical association of individual TCRs with disease status, and machine learning were combined to predict cytomegalovirus infection status. The study was designed to test whether signatures of past pathogen exposure could be identified by cataloging public T cell receptors. Among 350 to 400 genotyped donors of the cohort, an average of around 240,000 unique TCR beta nucleotide sequences were sequenced per donor, 15% to 20% of them non-productive. An early release covering 550 to 700 HLA-typed donors comprised approximately 290 gigabases of sequencing data and approximately 80 million unique TCR sequences. Both class I and class II loci were covered by HLA typing, at four-digit resolution. Alongside the repertoire data, information on donor age, sex, ethnicity and CMV serostatus was compiled. In a later analysis, previously published TCR beta repertoires from 666 donors were re-analyzed and high-resolution HLA genotyping was added so that TCR occurrence patterns could be studied. Every repertoire in the discovery cohort had been generated on one and the same sequencing platform. The study profiled the T cell repertoires of about 720 subjects by immunosequencing and related them to cytomegalovirus serostatus. A separate validation cohort of about 110 different subjects was used in addition to the roughly 620-subject first cohort. Genome-wide SNP genotypes for about 65% of the roughly 670 donors were used in a later genetic analysis, which treated that subset as a discovery cohort. Of the approximately 400 genotyped donors, around 81% fell in the genetic ancestry cluster associated with self-reported Caucasian donors. Overall study outcomes, separate from this receptor: For the cohort, immune exposure information was limited to CMV serostatus. A later analysis reported that several top co-occurrence clusters appeared linked to parvovirus B19, influenza, CMV and Epstein-Barr virus. Across donors, most TCR sequences were observed very rarely, whereas some public TCRs were present in many individuals. Strong co-occurrence of HLA alleles, especially DR and DQ, made assigning TCR associations to individual alleles difficult. Compared with equally common non-associated chains, HLA-associated TCR beta chains in a later analysis were more clonally expanded and had lower generation probabilities. Roughly uniform sequencing depth across donors was assumed in presence/absence analyses, although this assumption may not hold. In a later genetic analysis, a missense DCLRE1C variant was associated with V-gene and J-gene trimming of TCR beta chains, and the association was replicated in an independent cohort. Cytomegalovirus status was reported to be diagnosed by the classifier with high specificity and sensitivity in both the original and validation cohorts. The authors suggested that the approach could potentially be generalized to other disease states and immunological phenotypes. Correlated functional status among segregating V segments might reflect linkage disequilibrium, but an unknown experimental factor could not be ruled out. A cluster of highly shared sequence variants was judged likely to represent a technical artifact of the sequencing pipeline. Because counts were too low, 15 to 20 rarely observed V segments, including chromosome 9 orphons, were left out of the earlier analysis of a few hundred of the donors. At a false discovery rate of 0.05, a later analysis linked some 18,000 TCR beta sequences to specific HLA alleles. A further reported finding was that TCR beta sequences accurately predicted the HLA-A and HLA-B alleles for most subjects in the first cohort. Most CMV-associated TCR beta chains appeared to be HLA-restricted in a later analysis, and the HLA associations seemed to be driven largely by CMV exposure. In a later analysis, the rate of TCR association differed among HLA loci, with DRB1 alleles having the most associated TCRs and HLA-C alleles having the fewest. A later genetic analysis reported fewer N-insertions in productive TCRs among donors in an Asian-associated ancestry cluster than the approximately 670-donor mean. Three of the identified cytomegalovirus-associated TCR beta chains were confirmed in vitro to be specific for cytomegalovirus antigens. The study listed 164 TCR beta chains as associated with cytomegalovirus. In this cohort, only TCR beta chains were sequenced, and detectable features were limited by the absence of alpha or paired-chain data. An earlier analysis of roughly 570 of the donors showed that most TCR beta V segments appeared in productive rearrangements either about 90% or about 30% of the time, which broadly matched IMGT annotations. Because HLA typing was missing for some donors at each locus, association tests included only the typed subset.

The method behind the library was the immunoSEQ multiplex PCR assay. A mixture of 60 forward primers for TCR Vbeta segments and 13 reverse primers for TCR Jbeta segments was used in the multiplex PCR. Amplification of the CDR3 region of rearranged TCR beta genes was performed with a multiplex PCR assay on genomic DNA. On the Illumina HiSeq System, the amplified TCR beta libraries were sequenced as 87-base-pair reads. The authors' analysis ran thus. A later analysis counted 65 million to 90 million unique TCR beta chains across the 666 repertoires, and some 11 million of these chains were shared by at least two donors. Raw reads were error-corrected and collapsed into unique sequences with a nearest-neighbor algorithm that merged closely related sequences to remove PCR and sequencing errors. V, D and J gene segments were assigned by aligning CDR3 sequences to IMGT reference sequences. Each retained sequence needed at least a six-nucleotide match to both a V gene segment and a J gene segment. A rearrangement counted as productive if the CDR3 had no stop codons and remained in frame with V and J, and every other rearrangement counted as non-productive. CDR3 was defined according to IMGT convention as the region running from the second conserved V-encoded cysteine to the conserved J-encoded phenylalanine. The earlier analysis of 587 of the donors excluded sequences that lacked an unambiguous match to a single V gene segment. An earlier analysis of a few hundred of the donors called V segments functional above 56.7% productive rearrangements and segregating when the between-donor standard deviation exceeded 5%. To diagnose cytomegalovirus status from the catalog of TCR beta chain sequences, a statistical classification framework was built. In a later analysis, TCR nucleotide sequences were compared against IMGT/GENE-DB human TR gene sequences so that V and J genes could be assigned. The TCRdist pipeline was used in a later analysis to assign CDR3 sequences and most-parsimonious VDJ recombination scenarios. In a later analysis, each TCR beta chain was defined by its CDR3 amino acid sequence together with its V-gene family, and reads without a unique V-gene family were excluded. To address suspected cross-contamination and a sequencing artifact, a later analysis removed around 590 highly shared, low-generation-probability nucleotide sequences. In a later analysis, a clonal expansion index was calculated for each public chain from normalized within-repertoire ranks of inferred template counts. In a later analysis, generation probabilities were computed using a VDJ recombination model fitted to out-of-frame rearrangements, and the results were checked against IGoR. In a later analysis, hypergeometric tests were used to score TCR-TCR, TCR-HLA and TCR-CMV co-occurrence, with a repertoire-size bias correction applied to TCR pairs. False discovery rates were estimated in a later analysis by permuting HLA or CMV assignments 20 times. A later analysis grouped co-occurring TCRs with DBSCAN, adding TCRdist sequence similarity when clustering within HLA-allele-positive subsets. Repertoires with fewer than 30,000 or more than 120,000 public chains were left out of co-occurrence clustering, as were a handful of repertoires with anomalous nucleotide sharing. TCRdb's version of the immuneACCESS table is confined to in-frame rearrangements and falls short of the full clone set. An unresolved V gene accounts for under half of the shortfall where checked; the remainder is of unknown origin. The V and J calls and the clone size are those of that table, but D and trimming were determined from the DNA. A total of about 55,000 clones appear in this sample, about 67% of them only once. The top ten clones comprise roughly 36% of the sample.

The cohort consisted of some 670 healthy bone marrow donors. At the time of sampling, all cohort members were nominally healthy, though unrecorded immune exposures were likely present. The donor tested CMV seropositive and was one of the 289 seropositive cohort members. A peripheral blood sample was provided by each donor, and peripheral blood mononuclear cells were used for TCR beta sequencing. The Qiagen DNeasy Blood Extraction Kit was used to extract genomic DNA from the blood cell samples. In the case of this clone: Its antigen is unknown. No base-level quality is on record; no much larger clone is a single base apart.

The TCR comes from a man aged 35 to 55 in good health and CMV-seropositive. The sequenced material came from PBMCs.

The nucleotide sequence is given as TGTGCCAGCAGCTTGGTTCTACAGGGTCAGGATGAGCAGTTCTTC. This gives the protein CASSLVLQGQDEQFF. The chain joins TRBV5-4 to TRBJ2-1; perhaps TRBD1 is the D gene, with 6 bases matching. In the germline V gene (reference sequence), CDR1 corresponds to SGHNT and CDR2 to YYREEE. V is reduced by 0 bases and J by 8 bases, leaving a spacing of 15 bases between them. Counted from cysteine to phenylalanine, this CDR3 has 15 amino acids. The sequence is cut down to CDR3 DNA, 45 bases in frame from base 1.